These T cell receptor beta chains were read from a single sample in a study of cytomegalovirus exposure and HLA in healthy donors. Libraries were prepared by immunoSEQ multiplex PCR; TCRdb keeps only in-frame clonotypes and omits some of them. Of more than 300,000 clones in the sample, 70% to 90% were seen once. Sequenced input: PBMCs. These receptors came from a young woman in good health and CMV-seronegative. CDR3s include the opening cysteine and the closing phenylalanine or tryptophan. The D gene is left open where the match is weak. Not all rows give a size; the values are once, few, many and, for expanded clones, a class.

abundance	v_gene	d_gene	j_gene	CDR3aa	CDR3nt
NA	TRBV28	NA	TRBJ2-1	CASSLPGNEQFF	TGTGCCAGCAGTTTACCGGGAAATGAGCAGTTCTTC
NA	TRBV27	NA	TRBJ2-1	CASSPSAAGPFYNEQFF	TGTGCCAGCAGTCCCTCGGCAGCGGGCCCGTTCTACAATGAGCAGTTCTTC
NA	TRBV4-2	NA	TRBJ2-1	CASSLGGPNEQFF	TGTGCCAGCAGCCTCGGGGGTCCCAATGAGCAGTTCTTC
NA	TRBV27	TRBD1	TRBJ2-7	CASSPGGQGAEEQYF	TGTGCCAGCAGCCCCGGGGGACAGGGGGCAGAGGAGCAGTACTTC
NA	TRBV6-5	NA	TRBJ1-3	CASSYSASSGNTIYF	TGTGCCAGCAGTTACTCGGCCAGCTCTGGAAACACCATATATTTT
NA	TRBV2	NA	TRBJ1-1	CASSNNRGRNTEAFF	TGTGCCAGCAGCAATAACCGGGGGAGGAACACTGAAGCTTTCTTT
NA	TRBV28	TRBD1	TRBJ2-7	CASSLGTGVSEQYF	TGTGCCAGCAGTTTAGGGACAGGGGTTTCCGAGCAGTACTTC
NA	TRBV10-3	TRBD2	TRBJ2-5	CAVAGGQGIQETQYF	TGTGCCGTCGCGGGAGGGCAGGGAATCCAAGAGACCCAGTACTTC
NA	TRBV30	NA	TRBJ1-3	CAWSVFGSSGNTIYF	TGTGCCTGGAGTGTATTTGGTAGCTCTGGAAACACCATATATTTT
NA	TRBV6-5	NA	TRBJ2-7	CASSLQQGRSYEQYF	TGTGCCAGCAGCTTGCAACAGGGAAGAAGCTACGAGCAGTACTTC
NA	TRBV9	TRBD1	TRBJ1-4	CASSSRTGPNEKLFF	TGTGCCAGCAGCTCTCGGACAGGGCCTAATGAAAAACTGTTTTTT
NA	TRBV7-9	TRBD1	TRBJ1-1	CASSRTGGTEAFF	TGTGCCAGCAGTAGGACAGGGGGCACTGAAGCTTTCTTT
NA	TRBV19	NA	TRBJ2-2	CASSRTEIDTGELFF	TGTGCCAGTAGCCGGACAGAGATCGACACCGGGGAGCTGTTTTTT
NA	TRBV5-6	TRBD2	TRBJ2-3	CASSLLAGVVDTQYF	TGTGCCAGCAGCTTGCTAGCGGGGGTGGTAGATACGCAGTATTTT
NA	TRBV27	TRBD2	TRBJ2-7	CASSARALAGAYEQYF	TGTGCCAGCAGTGCCCGAGCACTAGCGGGAGCCTACGAGCAGTACTTC
once	TRBV21-1	NA	TRBJ2-7	CASSALRQGSYEQYF	TGTGCCAGCAGCGCCCTTCGACAGGGGTCTTACGAGCAGTACTTC
few	TRBV19	NA	TRBJ1-5	CASGQTQPNQPQHF	TGTGCCAGTGGACAGACGCAGCCCAATCAGCCCCAGCATTTT
NA	TRBV10-2	TRBD1	TRBJ2-7	CASSLTGGKNEQYF	TGCGCCAGCAGCCTGACAGGGGGTAAAAACGAGCAGTACTTC
NA	TRBV11-2	TRBD2	TRBJ2-2	CASSQGLAGVTGELFF	TGTGCCAGCAGCCAGGGACTAGCGGGAGTCACCGGGGAGCTGTTTTTT
NA	TRBV28	NA	TRBJ1-5	CASTGSSNQPQHF	TGTGCCAGCACAGGGTCGAGCAATCAGCCCCAGCATTTT
NA	TRBV15	NA	TRBJ2-2	CATSAQLGELFF	TGTGCCACCAGCGCCCAACTGGGGGAGCTGTTTTTT
NA	TRBV5-6	TRBD2	TRBJ2-5	CASSLGLAGLETQYF	TGTGCCAGCAGCCTGGGGCTAGCGGGGCTGGAGACCCAGTACTTC
NA	TRBV4-1	NA	TRBJ1-1	CASSQREPSGNTEAFF	TGCGCCAGCAGCCAGCGGGAGCCGTCCGGGAACACTGAAGCTTTCTTT
NA	TRBV18	TRBD2	TRBJ2-1	CASSPGSSGGYNEQFF	TGTGCCAGCTCACCAGGCTCTAGCGGGGGCTACAATGAGCAGTTCTTC
once	TRBV5-8	TRBD1	TRBJ2-3	CASSLGQGGTDTQYF	TGTGCCAGCAGCCTAGGACAGGGCGGCACAGATACGCAGTATTTT
once	TRBV4-2	TRBD2	TRBJ2-3	CASSHPLAGGSTSTDTQYF	TGTGCCAGCAGCCACCCACTAGCGGGGGGGTCGACTAGCACAGATACGCAGTATTTT
NA	TRBV29-1	TRBD1	TRBJ2-7	CSVATGGYEQYF	TGCAGCGTTGCGACAGGGGGCTACGAGCAGTACTTC
NA	TRBV6-6	TRBD2	TRBJ2-3	CASSYSTSGSTDTQYF	TGTGCCAGCAGTTACTCGACTAGCGGGAGCACAGATACGCAGTATTTT